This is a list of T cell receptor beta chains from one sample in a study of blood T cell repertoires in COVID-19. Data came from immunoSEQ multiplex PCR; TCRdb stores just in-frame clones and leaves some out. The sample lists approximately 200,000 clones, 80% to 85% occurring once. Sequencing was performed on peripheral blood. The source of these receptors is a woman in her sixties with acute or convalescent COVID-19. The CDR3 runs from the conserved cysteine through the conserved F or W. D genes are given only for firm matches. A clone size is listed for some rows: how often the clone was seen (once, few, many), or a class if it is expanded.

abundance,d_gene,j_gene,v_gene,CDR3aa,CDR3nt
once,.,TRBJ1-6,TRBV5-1,CASSPKGQNSPLHF,TGCGCCAGCAGCCCTAAAGGACAAAATAGCCCCCTCCACTTT
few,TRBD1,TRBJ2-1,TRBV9,CASSPGQGARDEQFF,TGTGCCAGCAGCCCAGGACAGGGGGCTAGGGATGAGCAGTTCTTC
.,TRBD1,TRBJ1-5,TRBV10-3,CAISGQGDQPQHF,TGTGCCATCAGTGGACAGGGGGATCAGCCCCAGCATTTT
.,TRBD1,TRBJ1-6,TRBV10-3,CAIRGTGQANSPLHF,TGTGCCATCAGGGGGACAGGTCAGGCTAATTCACCCCTCCACTTT
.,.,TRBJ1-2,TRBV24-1,CATSGPDGYTF,TGTGCCACCAGTGGGCCCGATGGCTACACCTTC
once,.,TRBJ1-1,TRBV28,CASKRGGMNTEAFF,TGTGCCAGCAAGCGGGGGGGGATGAACACTGAAGCTTTCTTT
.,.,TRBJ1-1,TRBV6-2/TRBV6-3,CASSWTTGVEAFF,TGTGCCAGCAGTTGGACAACAGGCGTTGAGGCTTTCTTT
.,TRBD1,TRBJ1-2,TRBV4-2,CASSQGTGNYGYTF,TGTGCCAGCAGCCAAGGGACAGGAAATTATGGCTACACCTTC
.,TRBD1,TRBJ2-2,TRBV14,CASSLGTGGRTGELFF,TGTGCCAGCAGCCTGGGGACAGGGGGCAGGACCGGGGAGCTGTTTTTT
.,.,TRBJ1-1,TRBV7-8,CASSSLRWGENTEAFF,TGTGCCAGCAGCTCCCTCCGGTGGGGGGAGAACACTGAAGCTTTCTTT
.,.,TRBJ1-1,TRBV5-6,CASSHSTEPTEAFF,TGTGCCAGCAGCCATTCGACAGAACCCACTGAAGCTTTCTTT
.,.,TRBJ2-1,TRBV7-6,CASSLGDFFGNEQFF,TGTGCCAGCAGCTTAGGCGACTTTTTTGGGAATGAGCAGTTCTTC
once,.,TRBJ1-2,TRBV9,CASSVGAQDYGYTF,TGTGCCAGCAGCGTAGGAGCCCAAGACTATGGCTACACCTTC
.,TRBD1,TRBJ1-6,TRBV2,CASSATGVRAPLHF,TGTGCCAGCAGTGCAACAGGGGTAAGGGCACCCCTCCACTTT
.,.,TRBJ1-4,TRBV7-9,CASSLDQGCPIEKLFF,TGTGCCAGCAGCTTAGATCAGGGTTGTCCCATAGAAAAACTGTTTTTT
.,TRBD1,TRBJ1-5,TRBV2,CASRGGQGALGNQPQHF,TGTGCCAGCAGGGGAGGACAGGGGGCTCTAGGTAATCAGCCCCAGCATTTT
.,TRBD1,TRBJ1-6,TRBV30,CAWRTGNFGSPLHF,TGTGCCTGGAGGACAGGGAATTTCGGGTCACCCCTCCACTTT
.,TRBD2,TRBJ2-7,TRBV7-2,CASSLLSSGGAYEQYF,TGTGCCAGCAGCTTACTTTCTAGCGGGGGAGCCTACGAGCAGTACTTC
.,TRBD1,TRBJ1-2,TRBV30,CAWSTQGGTGYTF,TGTGCCTGGAGTACCCAGGGGGGAACTGGCTACACCTTC
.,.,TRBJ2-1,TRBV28,CASSLLGVRYNEQFF,TGTGCCAGCAGTTTACTCGGGGTCAGGTACAATGAGCAGTTCTTC
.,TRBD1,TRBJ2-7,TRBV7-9,CASSLVGTGRFYEQYF,TGTGCCAGCAGCTTAGTCGGGACAGGGAGATTTTACGAGCAGTACTTC
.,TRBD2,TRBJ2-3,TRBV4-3,CASSQVGLDATDTQYF,TGCGCCAGCAGCCAAGTTGGACTAGATGCGACAGATACGCAGTATTTT
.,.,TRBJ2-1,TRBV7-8,CASSRFNNEQFF,TGTGCCAGCAGCCGTTTTAACAATGAGCAGTTCTTC
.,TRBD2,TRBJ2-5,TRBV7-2,CASSPTSGGPETQYF,TGTGCCAGCAGCCCGACTAGCGGGGGGCCCGAGACCCAGTACTTC
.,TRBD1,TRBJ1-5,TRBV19,CASSRGQGAIQPQHF,TGTGCCAGTAGTAGGGGACAGGGGGCGATTCAGCCCCAGCATTTT
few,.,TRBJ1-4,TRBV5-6,CASSSYATTGNLEKLFF,TGTGCCAGCAGCTCCTACGCGACTACAGGGAATCTTGAAAAACTGTTTTTT
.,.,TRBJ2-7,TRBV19,CASSLQGTGYEQYF,TGTGCCAGTAGCCTACAGGGAACTGGCTACGAGCAGTACTTC
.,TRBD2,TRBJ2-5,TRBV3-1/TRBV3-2,CASTSGGNQETQYF,TGTGCCAGCACTAGCGGGGGAAACCAAGAGACCCAGTACTTC
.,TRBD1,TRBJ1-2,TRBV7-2,CASSDTGTGVFRGGYTF,TGTGCCAGCAGCGACACCGGGACAGGGGTTTTCCGGGGTGGCTACACCTTC
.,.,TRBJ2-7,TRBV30,CAWSHSDYEQYF,TGTGCCTGGAGTCACAGTGATTACGAGCAGTACTTC
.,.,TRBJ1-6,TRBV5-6,CASSLSSSGQNNSPLHF,TGTGCCAGCAGCTTGAGTAGTTCGGGACAAAATAATTCACCCCTCCACTTT
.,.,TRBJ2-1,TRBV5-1,CASSANRRTSNYNEQFF,TGCGCCAGCAGCGCTAACCGAAGGACAAGCAATTACAATGAGCAGTTCTTC
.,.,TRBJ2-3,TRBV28,CASSSNYPLSTDTQYF,TGTGCCAGCAGTTCGAACTATCCCCTAAGCACAGATACGCAGTATTTT
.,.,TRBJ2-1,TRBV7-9,CASSFGDNSYNEQFF,TGTGCCAGCAGCTTCGGGGACAACTCCTACAATGAGCAGTTCTTC
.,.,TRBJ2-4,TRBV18,CASSPQQVGKNIQYF,TGTGCCAGCTCACCGCAACAGGTCGGCAAAAACATTCAGTACTTC
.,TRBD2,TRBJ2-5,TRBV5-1,CASRPRTSGGVQETQYF,TGCGCCAGCAGACCCAGGACTAGCGGGGGGGTCCAAGAGACCCAGTACTTC
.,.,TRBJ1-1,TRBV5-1,CASSFNRDLEAFF,TGCGCCAGCAGCTTTAACAGGGACCTTGAAGCTTTCTTT
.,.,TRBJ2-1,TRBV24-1,CATSDPNLGSYNEQFF,TGTGCCACCAGTGACCCTAACCTAGGTTCCTACAATGAGCAGTTCTTC
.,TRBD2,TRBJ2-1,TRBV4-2,CASSQTSGGAHTRNEQFF,TGTGCCAGCAGCCAGACTAGCGGGGGGGCCCACACTCGCAATGAGCAGTTCTTC
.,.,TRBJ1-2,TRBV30,CAWGGATFYGYTF,TGTGCCTGGGGAGGGGCCACTTTCTATGGCTACACCTTC
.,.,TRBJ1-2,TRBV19,CASSIVPGSHGYTF,TGTGCCAGTAGTATTGTACCAGGGTCACATGGCTACACCTTC
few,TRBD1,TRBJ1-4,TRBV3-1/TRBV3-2,CASSQDQGGINEKLFF,TGTGCCAGCAGCCAAGATCAGGGGGGTATAAATGAAAAACTGTTTTTT
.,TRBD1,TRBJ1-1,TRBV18,CASSAAGGANTEAFF,TGTGCCAGCTCAGCCGCAGGGGGCGCGAACACTGAAGCTTTCTTT
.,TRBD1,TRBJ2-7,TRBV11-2,CASSFSTGGTYEQYF,TGTGCCAGCAGCTTCTCGACAGGGGGGACCTACGAGCAGTACTTC
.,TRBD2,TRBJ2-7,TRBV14,CASSQATGGNYEQYF,TGTGCCAGCAGCCAAGCCACGGGGGGAAACTACGAGCAGTACTTC
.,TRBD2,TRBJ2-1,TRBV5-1,CASRGGIRSSGYNEQFF,TGCGCCAGCAGGGGAGGGATAAGATCGTCGGGTTACAATGAGCAGTTCTTC
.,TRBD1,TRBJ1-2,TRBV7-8,CASSLAGKGANGYTF,TGTGCCAGCAGCTTAGCGGGAAAGGGGGCGAATGGCTACACCTTC
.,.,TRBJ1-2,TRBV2,CASSALRKGANYGYTF,TGTGCCAGCAGTGCGCTTCGAAAAGGGGCTAACTATGGCTACACCTTC
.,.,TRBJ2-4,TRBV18,CASSPIMGGAKNIQYF,TGTGCCAGCTCACCCATAATGGGAGGTGCCAAAAACATTCAGTACTTC
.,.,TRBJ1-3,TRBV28,CASNMAGLSGNTIYF,TGTGCCAGCAACATGGCGGGGCTTTCTGGAAACACCATATATTTT
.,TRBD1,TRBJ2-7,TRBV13,CASRRGQGDEQYF,TGTGCCAGCAGGCGGGGACAGGGGGACGAGCAGTACTTC
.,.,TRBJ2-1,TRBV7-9,CASSLEITYNEQFF,TGTGCCAGCAGCTTAGAAATTACCTACAATGAGCAGTTCTTC
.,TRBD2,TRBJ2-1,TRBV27,CASSPRHSGGGFDEQFF,TGTGCCAGCAGCCCCCGCCATAGCGGGGGGGGCTTCGATGAGCAGTTCTTC